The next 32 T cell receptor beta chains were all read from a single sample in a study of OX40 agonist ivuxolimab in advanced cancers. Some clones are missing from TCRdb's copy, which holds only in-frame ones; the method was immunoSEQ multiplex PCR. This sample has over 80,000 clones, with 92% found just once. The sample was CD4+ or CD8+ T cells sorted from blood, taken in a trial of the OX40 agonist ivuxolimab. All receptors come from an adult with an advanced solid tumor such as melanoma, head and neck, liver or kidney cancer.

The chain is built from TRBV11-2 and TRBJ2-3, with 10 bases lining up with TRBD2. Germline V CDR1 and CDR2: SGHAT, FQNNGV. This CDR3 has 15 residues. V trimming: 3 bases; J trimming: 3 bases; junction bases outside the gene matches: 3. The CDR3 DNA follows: TGTGCCAGCAGCTTGGGACTAGCGCGAACAGATACGCAGTATTTT. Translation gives CASSLGLARTDTQYF.

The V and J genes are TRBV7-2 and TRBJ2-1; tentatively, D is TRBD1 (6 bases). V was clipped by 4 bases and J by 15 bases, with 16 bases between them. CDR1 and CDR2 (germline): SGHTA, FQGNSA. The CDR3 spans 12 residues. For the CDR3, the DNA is TGTGCCAGCAGCTCGGACAGAAGGGGTGGGTTCTTC. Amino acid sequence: CASSSDRRGGFF.

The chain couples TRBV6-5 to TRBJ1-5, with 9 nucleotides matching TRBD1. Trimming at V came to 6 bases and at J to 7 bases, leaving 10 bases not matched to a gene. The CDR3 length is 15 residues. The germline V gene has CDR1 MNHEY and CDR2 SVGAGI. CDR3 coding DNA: TGTGCCAGCAGATCGACGGGACAGGGTGGACAGCCCCAGCATTTT. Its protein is CASRSTGQGGQPQHF.

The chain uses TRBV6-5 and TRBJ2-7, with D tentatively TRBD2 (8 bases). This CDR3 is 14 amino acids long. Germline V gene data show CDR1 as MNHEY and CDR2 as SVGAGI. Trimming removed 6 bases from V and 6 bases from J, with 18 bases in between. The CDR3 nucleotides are TGTGCCAGCAGCACCAGGGGGGGGACTAGCGAGCAGTACTTC. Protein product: CASSTRGGTSEQYF.

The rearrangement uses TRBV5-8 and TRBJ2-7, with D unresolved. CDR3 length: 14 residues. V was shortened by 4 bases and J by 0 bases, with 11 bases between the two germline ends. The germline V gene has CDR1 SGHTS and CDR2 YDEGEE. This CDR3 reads CASSPLSPSYEQYF. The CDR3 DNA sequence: TGTGCCAGCAGCCCGCTAAGTCCCTCCTACGAGCAGTACTTC.

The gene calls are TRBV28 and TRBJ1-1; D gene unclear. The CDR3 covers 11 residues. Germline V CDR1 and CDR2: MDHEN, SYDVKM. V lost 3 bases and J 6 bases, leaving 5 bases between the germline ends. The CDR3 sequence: CASSFWAEAFF. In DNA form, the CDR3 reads TGTGCCAGCAGTTTCTGGGCTGAAGCTTTCTTT.

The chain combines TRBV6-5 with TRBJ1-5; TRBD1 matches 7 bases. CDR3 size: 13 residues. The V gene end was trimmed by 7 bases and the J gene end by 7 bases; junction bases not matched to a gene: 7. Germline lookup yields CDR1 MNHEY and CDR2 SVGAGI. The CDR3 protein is CASTRQGGQPQHF. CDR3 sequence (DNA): TGTGCCAGCACCCGACAGGGTGGCCAGCCCCAGCATTTT.

CDR3 nucleotides: TGTGCCACCACCGCGGACAGTCTGTACACTGAAGCTTTCTTT. This encodes CATTADSLYTEAFF. The chain has TRBV6-5 and TRBJ1-1; perhaps TRBD1 as D (6 bases). Deletions cut 10 bases from V and 3 bases from J, with 18 bases between. The CDR3 sequence is 14 residues long. CDR1 MNHEY and CDR2 SVGAGI come from the germline V gene.

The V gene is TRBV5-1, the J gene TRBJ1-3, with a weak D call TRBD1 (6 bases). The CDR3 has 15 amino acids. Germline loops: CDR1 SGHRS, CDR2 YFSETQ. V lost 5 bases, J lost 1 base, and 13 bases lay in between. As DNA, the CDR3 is TGCGCCAGCAGGGGGGGAACAGGGTCTGGAAACACCATATATTTT. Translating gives CASRGGTGSGNTIYF.

The DNA for the CDR3 is TGTGCCAGTAGGGAACAGGGGTCAAGCAATCAGCCCCAGCATTTT. It is translated as CASREQGSSNQPQHF. The chain is built from TRBV19 and TRBJ1-5; 7 nucleotides line up with TRBD1. The J segment lost 1 base and the V segment lost 6 bases, leaving 6 bases of the junction unmatched. This CDR3 is built from 15 residues. Looked up from germline, CDR1 is LNHDA and CDR2 is SQIVND (reference sequence).

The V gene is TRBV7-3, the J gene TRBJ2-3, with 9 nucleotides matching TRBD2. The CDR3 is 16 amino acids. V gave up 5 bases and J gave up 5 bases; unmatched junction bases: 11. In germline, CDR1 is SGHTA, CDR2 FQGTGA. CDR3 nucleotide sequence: TGTGCCAGCAGCGCCGGAGGGGCGGGAGGGTTAGATACGCAGTATTTT. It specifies CASSAGGAGGLDTQYF.

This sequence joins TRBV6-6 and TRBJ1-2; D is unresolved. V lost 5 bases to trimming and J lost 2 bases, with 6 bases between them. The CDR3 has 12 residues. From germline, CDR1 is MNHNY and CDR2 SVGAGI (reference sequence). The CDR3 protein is CASSPDNYGYTF. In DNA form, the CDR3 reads TGTGCCAGCAGTCCGGACAACTATGGCTACACCTTC.

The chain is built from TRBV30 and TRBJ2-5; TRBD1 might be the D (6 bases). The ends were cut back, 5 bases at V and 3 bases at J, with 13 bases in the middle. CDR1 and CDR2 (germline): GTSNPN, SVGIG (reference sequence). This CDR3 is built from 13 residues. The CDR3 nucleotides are TGTGCCTGGGGAACAGGGTTGGAAGAGACCCAGTACTTC. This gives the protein CAWGTGLEETQYF. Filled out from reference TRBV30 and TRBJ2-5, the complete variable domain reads SQTIHQWPATLVQPVGSPLSLECTVEGTSNPNLYWYRQAAGRGLQLLFYSVGIGQISSEVPQNLSASRPQDRQFILSSKKLLLSDSGFYLCAWGTGLEETQYFGPGTRLLVL.

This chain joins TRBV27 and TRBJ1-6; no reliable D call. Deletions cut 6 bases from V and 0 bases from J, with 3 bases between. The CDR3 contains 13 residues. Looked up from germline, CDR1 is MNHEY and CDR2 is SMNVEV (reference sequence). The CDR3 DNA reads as TGTGCCAGCAGAAGCTCCTATAATTCACCCCTCCACTTT. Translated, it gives CASRSSYNSPLHF.

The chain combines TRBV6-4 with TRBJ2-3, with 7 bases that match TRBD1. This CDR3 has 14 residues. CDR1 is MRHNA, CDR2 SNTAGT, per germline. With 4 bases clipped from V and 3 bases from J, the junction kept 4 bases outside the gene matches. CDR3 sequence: CASSVAGGTDTQYF. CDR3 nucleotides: TGTGCCAGCAGTGTTGCAGGGGGAACAGATACGCAGTATTTT.

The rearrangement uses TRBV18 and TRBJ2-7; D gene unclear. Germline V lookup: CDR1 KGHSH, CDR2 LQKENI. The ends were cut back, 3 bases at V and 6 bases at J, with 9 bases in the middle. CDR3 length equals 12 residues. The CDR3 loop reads CASSPSSPEQYF. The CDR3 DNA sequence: TGTGCCAGCTCACCGAGCAGTCCCGAGCAGTACTTC.

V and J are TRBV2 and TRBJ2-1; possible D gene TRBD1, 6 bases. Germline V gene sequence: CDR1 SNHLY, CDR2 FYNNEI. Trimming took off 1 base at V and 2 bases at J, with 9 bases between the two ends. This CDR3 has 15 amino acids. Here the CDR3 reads CASSEDRDPYNEQFF. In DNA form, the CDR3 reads TGTGCCAGCAGTGAAGACAGGGATCCCTACAATGAGCAGTTCTTC.

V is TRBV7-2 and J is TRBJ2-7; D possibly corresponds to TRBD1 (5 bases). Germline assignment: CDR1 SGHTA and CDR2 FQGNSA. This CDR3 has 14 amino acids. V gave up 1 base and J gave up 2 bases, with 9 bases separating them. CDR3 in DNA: TGTGCCAGCAGCTTAGTCCCAGGGCCCTACGAGCAGTACTTC. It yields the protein CASSLVPGPYEQYF.

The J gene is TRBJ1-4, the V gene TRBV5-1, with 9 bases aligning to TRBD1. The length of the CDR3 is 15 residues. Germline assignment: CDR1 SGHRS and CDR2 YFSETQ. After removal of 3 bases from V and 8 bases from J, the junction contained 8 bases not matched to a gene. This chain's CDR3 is CASSYLQGAGEKLFF. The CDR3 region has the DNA TGCGCCAGCAGCTACTTACAGGGGGCTGGGGAAAAACTGTTTTTT.

Here the CDR3 reads CASSLYRTSTRRTEAFF. CDR3 bases: TGCGCCAGCAGCTTGTATAGGACATCAACCCGGCGGACTGAAGCTTTCTTT. The gene calls are TRBV5-1 and TRBJ1-1, with TRBD1 as a possible D gene (5 bases). V lost 1 base, J lost 5 bases, and 21 bases lay in between. The CDR3 has 17 amino acids. CDR1 SGHRS and CDR2 YFSETQ come from the germline V gene.

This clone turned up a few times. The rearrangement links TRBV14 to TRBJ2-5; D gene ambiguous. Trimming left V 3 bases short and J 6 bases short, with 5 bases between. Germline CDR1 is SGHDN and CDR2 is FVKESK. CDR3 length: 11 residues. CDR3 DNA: TGTGCCAGCAGCCATGCAAAGACCCAGTACTTC. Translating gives CASSHAKTQYF.

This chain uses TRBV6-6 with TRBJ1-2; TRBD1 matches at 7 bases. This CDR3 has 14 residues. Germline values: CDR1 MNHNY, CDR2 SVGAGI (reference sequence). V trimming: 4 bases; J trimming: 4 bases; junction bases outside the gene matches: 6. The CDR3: CASSFQTGFYGYTF. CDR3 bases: TGTGCCAGCAGTTTCCAGACAGGGTTCTATGGCTACACCTTC.

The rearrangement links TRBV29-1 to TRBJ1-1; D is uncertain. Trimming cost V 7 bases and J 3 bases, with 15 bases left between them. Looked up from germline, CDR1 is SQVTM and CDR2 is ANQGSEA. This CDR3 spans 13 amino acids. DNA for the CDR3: TGCAGCGCGAGGGTGACCCCTGACACTGAAGCTTTCTTT. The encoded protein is CSARVTPDTEAFF. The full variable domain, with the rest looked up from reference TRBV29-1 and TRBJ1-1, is SAVISQKPSRDICQRGTSLTIQCQVDSQVTMMFWYRQQPGQSLTLIATANQGSEATYESGFVIDKFPISRPNLTFSTLTVSNMSPEDSSIYLCSARVTPDTEAFFGQGTRLTVV.

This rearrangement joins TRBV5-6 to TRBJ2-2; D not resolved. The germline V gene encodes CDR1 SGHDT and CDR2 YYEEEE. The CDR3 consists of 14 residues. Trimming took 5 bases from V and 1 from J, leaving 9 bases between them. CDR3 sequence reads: CASSRTWNTGELFF. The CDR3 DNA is TGTGCCAGCAGTCGGACGTGGAACACCGGGGAGCTGTTTTTT.

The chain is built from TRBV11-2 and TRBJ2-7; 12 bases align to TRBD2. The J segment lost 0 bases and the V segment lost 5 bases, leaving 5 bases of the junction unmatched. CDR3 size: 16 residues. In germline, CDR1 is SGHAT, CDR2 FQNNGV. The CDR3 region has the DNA TGTGCCAGCAGCAGGACTAGCGGGGTACCCTCCTACGAGCAGTACTTC. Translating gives CASSRTSGVPSYEQYF. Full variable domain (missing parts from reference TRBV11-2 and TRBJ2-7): EAGVAQSPRYKIIEKRQSVAFWCNPISGHATLYWYQQILGQGPKLLIQFQNNGVVDDSQLPKDRFSAERLKGVDSTLKIQPAKLEDSAVYLCASSRTSGVPSYEQYFGPGTRLTVT.

CDR3 sequence reads: CACLPTGQATNYGYTF. The CDR3 DNA follows: TGTGCCTGCCTACCAACGGGACAGGCGACTAACTATGGCTACACCTTC. This chain connects TRBV30 to TRBJ1-2; 8 bases align to TRBD1. V trimming: 6 bases; J trimming: 0 bases; junction bases outside the gene matches: 12. CDR1 and CDR2 from the germline V gene are GTSNPN and SVGIG (reference sequence). The CDR3 is made up of 16 amino acids.

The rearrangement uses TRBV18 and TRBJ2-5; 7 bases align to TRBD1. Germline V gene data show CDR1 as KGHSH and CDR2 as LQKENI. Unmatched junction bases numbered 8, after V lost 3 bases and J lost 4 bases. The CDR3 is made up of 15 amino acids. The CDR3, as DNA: TGTGCCAGCTCACCCCGCGCAGGGGGTGGAGAGACCCAGTACTTC. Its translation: CASSPRAGGGETQYF.

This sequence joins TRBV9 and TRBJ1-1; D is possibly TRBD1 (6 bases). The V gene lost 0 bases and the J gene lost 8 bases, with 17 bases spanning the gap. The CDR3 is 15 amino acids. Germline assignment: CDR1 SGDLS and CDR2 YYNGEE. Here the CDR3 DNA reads TGTGCCAGCAGCGTAGCCCCCCTGGGGGCGGAAGAAGCTTTCTTT. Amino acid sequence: CASSVAPLGAEEAFF.

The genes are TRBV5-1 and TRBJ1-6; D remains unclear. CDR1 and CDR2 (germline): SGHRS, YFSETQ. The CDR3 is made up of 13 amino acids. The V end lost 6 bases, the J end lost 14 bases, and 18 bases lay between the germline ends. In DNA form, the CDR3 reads TGCGCCAGCACGGCCGGGGAACCGTCCACCCTCCACTTT. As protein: CASTAGEPSTLHF. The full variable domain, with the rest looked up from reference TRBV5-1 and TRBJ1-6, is KAGVTQTPRYLIKTRGQQVTLSCSPISGHRSVSWYQQTPGQGLQFLFEYFSETQRNKGNFPGRFSGRQFSNSRSEMNVSTLELGDSALYLCASTAGEPSTLHFGNGTRLTVT.

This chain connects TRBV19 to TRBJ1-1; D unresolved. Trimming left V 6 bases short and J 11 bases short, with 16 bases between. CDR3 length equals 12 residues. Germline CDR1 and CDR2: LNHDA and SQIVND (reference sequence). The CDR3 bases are TGTGCCAGTAGCCCTGAGGGTCCAAGGGCTTTCTTT. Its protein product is CASSPEGPRAFF.

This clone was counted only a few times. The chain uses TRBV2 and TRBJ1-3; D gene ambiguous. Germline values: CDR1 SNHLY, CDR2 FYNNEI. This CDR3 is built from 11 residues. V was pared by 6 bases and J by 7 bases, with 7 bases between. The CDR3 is CASRNGNTIYF. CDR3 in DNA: TGTGCCAGCAGGAATGGGAACACCATATATTTT.

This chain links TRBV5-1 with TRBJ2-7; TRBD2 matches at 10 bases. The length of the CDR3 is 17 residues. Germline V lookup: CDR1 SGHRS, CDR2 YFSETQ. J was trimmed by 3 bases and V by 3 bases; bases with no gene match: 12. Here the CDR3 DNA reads TGCGCCAGCAGCTCCCACCCGAGCGGGAGGGCCATCTACGAGCAGTACTTC. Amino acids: CASSSHPSGRAIYEQYF.